The sequence of this TCR beta chain was determined in a study of T cell repertoires in cytomegalovirus infection. Study summary: Recently identified HLA-C-restricted CMV epitopes were among the peptides used. Public TCR beta signatures marked donors with CMV infection and the matching HLA.

This clonotype turned up a few times. Its matching antigen is unknown. Study-wide results and caveats: What dominated the ex vivo response were HLA-C-restricted CMV-specific TCR beta clonotypes.

TCRdb recomputed calls from the reads with MiXCR, one row per CDR3 protein. This table holds 75,000 to 100,000 distinct CDR3 sequences, roughly half found once. The sequencing used CD8+ T cells from cultured PBMCs, collected from culture after CMV antigen stimulation. This TCR was sampled from a human donor in good health (CMV status not recorded). Some clones in this sample may be carry-over from other donors' samples.

The chain's CDR3 is CASNKKGSRYPSYEQYF. The CDR3, as DNA: TGTGCCAGCAACAAAAAAGGCAGCCGATACCCCAGTTACGAGCAGTACTTC. The rearrangement joins TRBV9 to TRBJ2-7; D call uncertain. The CDR3 has 17 amino acids. CDR1 SGDLS and CDR2 YYNGEE come from the germline V gene. Trimming removed 6 bases from V and 4 bases from J, with 26 bases in between. The variable domain in full, with the rest retrieved from reference TRBV9 and TRBJ2-7, is DSGVTQTPKHLITATGQRVTLRCSPRSGDLSVYWYQQSLDQGLQFLIQYYNGEERAKGNILERFSAQQFPDLHSELNLSSLELGDSALYFCASNKKGSRYPSYEQYFGPGTRLTVT.